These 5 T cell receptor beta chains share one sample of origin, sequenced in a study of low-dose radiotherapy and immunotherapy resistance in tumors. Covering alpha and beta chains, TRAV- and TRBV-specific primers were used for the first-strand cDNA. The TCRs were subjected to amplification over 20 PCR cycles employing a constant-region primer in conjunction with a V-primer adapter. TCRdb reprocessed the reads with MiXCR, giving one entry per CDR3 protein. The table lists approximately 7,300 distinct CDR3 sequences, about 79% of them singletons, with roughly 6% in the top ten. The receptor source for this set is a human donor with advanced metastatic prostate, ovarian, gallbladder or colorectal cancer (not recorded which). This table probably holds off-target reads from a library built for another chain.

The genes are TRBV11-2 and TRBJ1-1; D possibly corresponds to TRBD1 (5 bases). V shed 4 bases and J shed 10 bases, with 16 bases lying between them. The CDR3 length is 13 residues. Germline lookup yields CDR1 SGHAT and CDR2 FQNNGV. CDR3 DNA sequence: TGTGCCAGCAGCTCGGGGCGGCCCCCCATAGCTTTCTTT. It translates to CASSSGRPPIAFF.

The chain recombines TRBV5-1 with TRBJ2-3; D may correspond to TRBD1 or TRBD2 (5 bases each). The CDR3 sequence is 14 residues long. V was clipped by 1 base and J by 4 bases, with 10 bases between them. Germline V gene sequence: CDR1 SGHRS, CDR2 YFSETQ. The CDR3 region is CASSLRGAPDTQYF. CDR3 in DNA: TGCGCCAGCAGCTTGCGGGGCGCCCCAGATACGCAGTATTTT. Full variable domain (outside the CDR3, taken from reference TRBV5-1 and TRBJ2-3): KAGVTQTPRYLIKTRGQQVTLSCSPISGHRSVSWYQQTPGQGLQFLFEYFSETQRNKGNFPGRFSGRQFSNSRSEMNVSTLELGDSALYLCASSLRGAPDTQYFGPGTRLTVL.

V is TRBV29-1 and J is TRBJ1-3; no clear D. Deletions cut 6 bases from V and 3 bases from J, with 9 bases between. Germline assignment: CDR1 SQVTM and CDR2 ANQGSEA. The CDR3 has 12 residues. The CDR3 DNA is TGCAGCGTCTCCGACGGTGGAAACACCATATATTTT. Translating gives CSVSDGGNTIYF.

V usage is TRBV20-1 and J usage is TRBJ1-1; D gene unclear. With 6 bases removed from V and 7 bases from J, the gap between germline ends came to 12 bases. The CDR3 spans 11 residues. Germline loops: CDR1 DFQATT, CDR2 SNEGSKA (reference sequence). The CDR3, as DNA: TGCAGTGCCGCCGAGGAGAATGAAGCTTTCTTT. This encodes CSAAEENEAFF.

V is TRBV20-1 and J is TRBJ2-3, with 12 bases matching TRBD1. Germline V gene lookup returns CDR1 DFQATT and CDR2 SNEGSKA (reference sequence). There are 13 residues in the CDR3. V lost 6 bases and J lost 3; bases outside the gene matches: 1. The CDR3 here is CSAGQGATDTQYF. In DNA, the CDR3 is TGCAGTGCGGGACAGGGGGCAACAGATACGCAGTATTTT.